The T cell receptor beta chain described here comes from a study of T-cell memory formation after mild COVID-19. Study details: The TCR clusters were mostly specific to one donor. General study points: Contracting CD4+ clones sat mainly in CM and EM; CD8+ in EMRA. Clones that contracted from day 15 to 85 had balanced CD4/CD8; later expanders were CD4+ biased. The appearance of some responding clones in pre-infection memory suggested that cross-reactive memory joined.

CDR3 length equals 15 residues. CDR1 is MGHRA and CDR2 is YSYEKL in the germline V gene. The V gene lost 1 base and the J gene lost 8 bases, with 15 bases spanning the gap. As regards this clonotype: The target antigen is unknown.

Each CDR3 protein is one row after TCRdb ran MiXCR on the 5' RACE reads. The sample shows about 350,000 distinct CDR3 sequences, around a fifth of them seen only once. The material sequenced was PBMCs or a T cell subset sorted from them (not recorded which). This TCR was sampled from a man between 18 and 29 years old who had mild COVID-19 (a few samples of this study predate the infection). Cell type and time point are not known. This chain uses TRBV4-1 with TRBJ2-4; D is uncertain. CDR3 residues: CASSQALLGRDIQYF. Written as DNA, the CDR3 is TGCGCCAGCAGCCAAGCTCTTTTGGGCCGCGACATTCAGTACTTC.